Only a few counts were recorded for the clone carrying this T cell receptor beta chain. Its antigen is unknown. Researchers ran the PCR with 60 Vbeta and 13 Jbeta primers. Produced via immunoSEQ multiplex PCR; TCRdb's table is partial and in-frame only. Of 95,000 to 100,000 clones detected, 75% appear once; the ten largest clones hold more than 9%. The data originate from a study of cytomegalovirus exposure and HLA in healthy donors. Study-level results: Presence/absence analysis assumed near-uniform sequencing depth across donors.

Germline V gene data show CDR1 as ENHRY and CDR2 as SYGVKD. V lost 7 bases to trimming and J lost 3 bases, with 12 bases between them. CDR3 length: 13 amino acids. Input material: PBMCs. The sequence was collected from a man aged 45-60 years in good health and CMV-seronegative. The chain carries TRBV10-3 and TRBJ1-1; D perhaps matches TRBD1 (5 bases). The CDR3 protein is CAITPRGDTEAFF. The CDR3 bases are TGTGCCATCACCCCTCGGGGGGACACTGAAGCTTTCTTT.